The rows below give T cell receptor beta chains drawn from one sample of a study of response to subunit inactivated influenza vaccine. TCRdb redid the calling of the RT-PCR reads with MiXCR, one entry per CDR3 protein. The sample comprises 530,000 or so distinct CDR3 sequences, over 9.5% of which are singletons, and roughly 10% rests with the top ten. This sample comprised PBMCs from blood, obtained on the day of vaccination. The receptors stem from a man in his forties or fifties who received an inactivated influenza vaccine. Both conserved end residues are part of each CDR3. D genes are given only for firm matches. Clone size is shown for a subset of rows, as once, few, many or a class of expanded clone.

D gene: TRBD2; J gene: TRBJ2-5; V gene: TRBV7-2; clone size: NA; CDR3 DNA: TGTGCCAGCGGCGGGAGCTACCAAGAGACCCAGTACTTC; CDR3 protein: CASGGSYQETQYF
D gene: TRBD1; J gene: TRBJ2-7; V gene: TRBV6-2/TRBV6-3; clone size: many; CDR3 DNA: TGTGCCAGCAGAGAGGGACAGGCCTACGAGCAGTACTTC; CDR3 protein: CASREGQAYEQYF
D gene: NA; J gene: TRBJ2-3; V gene: TRBV20-1; clone size: many; CDR3 DNA: TGCAGTGCTGAAGGGGGGTCTACCCGCACAGATACGCAGTATTTT; CDR3 protein: CSAEGGSTRTDTQYF
D gene: NA; J gene: TRBJ2-3; V gene: TRBV12-3/TRBV12-4; clone size: few; CDR3 DNA: TGTGCCAGCAGTTTTCGCCTAGGAGGGTACACAGATACGCAGTATTTT; CDR3 protein: CASSFRLGGYTDTQYF
D gene: NA; J gene: TRBJ2-7; V gene: TRBV12-3/TRBV12-4; clone size: NA; CDR3 DNA: TGTGCCAGCAGTTTAGGGGGGGCGCTCGGTTACGAGCAGTACTTC; CDR3 protein: CASSLGGALGYEQYF
D gene: TRBD1; J gene: TRBJ1-1; V gene: TRBV7-8; clone size: many; CDR3 DNA: TGTGCCAGCAGCTTATGGCCAGGGGGCAAAGGCACTGAAGCTTTCTTT; CDR3 protein: CASSLWPGGKGTEAFF
D gene: NA; J gene: TRBJ2-4; V gene: TRBV6-2/TRBV6-3; clone size: few; CDR3 DNA: TGTGCCAGCAGTTACTCGACTTTTAGGGACGAAGAAAACATTCAGTACTTC; CDR3 protein: CASSYSTFRDEENIQYF
D gene: NA; J gene: TRBJ1-2; V gene: TRBV5-1; clone size: NA; CDR3 DNA: TGCGCCAGCAGGGGTGGGACGGATGAAGCTAACTATGGCTACACCTTC; CDR3 protein: CASRGGTDEANYGYTF
D gene: TRBD2; J gene: TRBJ2-1; V gene: TRBV7-6; clone size: few; CDR3 DNA: TGTGCCAGCAGCACCAAAGCGGGGGGGGGTAATGAGCAGTTCTTC; CDR3 protein: CASSTKAGGGNEQFF
D gene: NA; J gene: TRBJ1-5; V gene: TRBV28; clone size: few; CDR3 DNA: TGTGCCAGCAGGTCCGGGGGGGGAAGCAATCAGCCCCAGCATTTT; CDR3 protein: CASRSGGGSNQPQHF
D gene: TRBD1; J gene: TRBJ1-6; V gene: TRBV20-1; clone size: NA; CDR3 DNA: TGCAGTGCTAGGGGACAGTCACATTCGTCCCTCCACTTT; CDR3 protein: CSARGQSHSSLHF
D gene: NA; J gene: TRBJ2-7; V gene: TRBV15; clone size: NA; CDR3 DNA: TGTGCCACCAGCAAGTGGGGCTACGAGCAGTACTTC; CDR3 protein: CATSKWGYEQYF
D gene: NA; J gene: TRBJ2-1; V gene: TRBV24-1; clone size: many; CDR3 DNA: TGTGCCACCAGTGATTTGTGGGGATCCCGTGAGCAGTTCTTC; CDR3 protein: CATSDLWGSREQFF
D gene: NA; J gene: TRBJ2-7; V gene: TRBV7-2; clone size: NA; CDR3 DNA: TGTGCCAGCAGCTTAACTCAGGCACTCTCCTACGAGCAGTACTTC; CDR3 protein: CASSLTQALSYEQYF
D gene: NA; J gene: TRBJ2-1; V gene: TRBV20-1; clone size: NA; CDR3 DNA: TGCAGTGCTAGAGTTGGGTTGGCACCGAGCTCCTACAATGAGCAGTTCTTC; CDR3 protein: CSARVGLAPSSYNEQFF
D gene: NA; J gene: TRBJ2-5; V gene: TRBV29-1; clone size: few; CDR3 DNA: TGCAGCGTTGAGACCGGGACCTTAGTGGGTGAGACCCAGTACTTC; CDR3 protein: CSVETGTLVGETQYF
D gene: TRBD1; J gene: TRBJ1-3; V gene: TRBV20-1; clone size: few; CDR3 DNA: TGCAGTGTTCAGGGGGCGACTGGAAACACCATATATTTT; CDR3 protein: CSVQGATGNTIYF
D gene: NA; J gene: TRBJ2-3; V gene: TRBV29-1; clone size: few; CDR3 DNA: TGCAGCGTTGGTCTAACAGATACGCAGTATTTT; CDR3 protein: CSVGLTDTQYF
D gene: TRBD2; J gene: TRBJ2-5; V gene: TRBV5-5; clone size: few; CDR3 DNA: TGTGCCAGCAGGACTAGCGGTCAAGAGACCCAGTACTTC; CDR3 protein: CASRTSGQETQYF
D gene: TRBD1; J gene: TRBJ2-2; V gene: TRBV27; clone size: many; CDR3 DNA: TGTGCCAGCAGTTTACCGGGACAGGGGATGTCCGGGGAGCTGTTTTTT; CDR3 protein: CASSLPGQGMSGELFF
D gene: NA; J gene: TRBJ1-5; V gene: TRBV6-5; clone size: NA; CDR3 DNA: TGTGCCAGCAGTTACTCGGGCTCAAGCGGGCAGCCCCAGCATTTT; CDR3 protein: CASSYSGSSGQPQHF
D gene: NA; J gene: TRBJ2-5; V gene: TRBV19; clone size: few; CDR3 DNA: TGTGCCAGTAGTATTGGTCACAAAGAGACCCAGTACTTC; CDR3 protein: CASSIGHKETQYF
D gene: TRBD1; J gene: TRBJ2-7; V gene: TRBV20-1; clone size: NA; CDR3 DNA: TGCAGTGCGGATGGACAGGGGACCTACGAGCAGTACTTC; CDR3 protein: CSADGQGTYEQYF
D gene: NA; J gene: TRBJ2-1; V gene: TRBV15; clone size: NA; CDR3 DNA: TGTGCCACCAGCAGAGATAAGGGCAGGGCCAATGAGCAGTTCTTC; CDR3 protein: CATSRDKGRANEQFF
D gene: TRBD1; J gene: TRBJ2-7; V gene: TRBV5-1; clone size: NA; CDR3 DNA: TGCGCCAGCAGCTTGGCGGGACAGGGCTCCGCCGAGCAGTACTTC; CDR3 protein: CASSLAGQGSAEQYF
D gene: NA; J gene: TRBJ2-2; V gene: TRBV12-3/TRBV12-4; clone size: NA; CDR3 DNA: TGTGCCAGCAGTTTGCCCCAGTTGGGGAGAGGAACCGGGGAGCTGTTTTTT; CDR3 protein: CASSLPQLGRGTGELFF
D gene: NA; J gene: TRBJ2-7; V gene: TRBV7-2; clone size: few; CDR3 DNA: TGTGCCAGCAGCTTAAGTCTGGCCGACTACGAGCAGTACTTC; CDR3 protein: CASSLSLADYEQYF
D gene: TRBD1; J gene: TRBJ2-3; V gene: TRBV2; clone size: few; CDR3 DNA: TGTGCCAGCAGTGACGGGACAGGGAGAGCAGATACGCAGTATTTT; CDR3 protein: CASSDGTGRADTQYF
D gene: NA; J gene: TRBJ2-4; V gene: TRBV20-1; clone size: NA; CDR3 DNA: TGCAGTGCTAGAGATCTGGGGCAGAACATTCAGTACTTC; CDR3 protein: CSARDLGQNIQYF
D gene: TRBD1; J gene: TRBJ2-7; V gene: TRBV6-6; clone size: NA; CDR3 DNA: TGTGCCAGCAGAAGCCGGGACAGGTTCGGGCAGTACTTC; CDR3 protein: CASRSRDRFGQYF
D gene: NA; J gene: TRBJ2-4; V gene: TRBV12-3/TRBV12-4; clone size: many; CDR3 DNA: TGTGCCAGCAGTTCTAGCACGGACATTCAGTACTTC; CDR3 protein: CASSSSTDIQYF
D gene: NA; J gene: TRBJ2-3; V gene: TRBV20-1; clone size: NA; CDR3 DNA: TGCAGTGCTAGACCACAGGGAAGGAATACGCAGTATTTT; CDR3 protein: CSARPQGRNTQYF
D gene: NA; J gene: TRBJ2-7; V gene: TRBV9; clone size: NA; CDR3 DNA: TGTGCCAGCAGCGTAAAAAACAGGCCCTCGATCTACGAGCAGTACTTC; CDR3 protein: CASSVKNRPSIYEQYF
D gene: TRBD1; J gene: TRBJ2-7; V gene: TRBV6-2/TRBV6-3; clone size: many; CDR3 DNA: TGTGCCAGCAGTCGACAGGGTTGGAACGAGCAGTACTTC; CDR3 protein: CASSRQGWNEQYF
D gene: TRBD2; J gene: TRBJ2-3; V gene: TRBV2; clone size: NA; CDR3 DNA: TGTGCCAGCAGACACACCGAGCGGGGGACGACAGATACGCAGTATTTT; CDR3 protein: CASRHTERGTTDTQYF
D gene: NA; J gene: TRBJ1-6; V gene: TRBV6-5; clone size: NA; CDR3 DNA: TGTGCCAGCAGTTATTTCGGGATAAATAATTCACCCCTCCACTTT; CDR3 protein: CASSYFGINNSPLHF
D gene: NA; J gene: TRBJ2-7; V gene: TRBV15; clone size: once; CDR3 DNA: TGTGCCACCAGCAGAGTCGACAGTGCATCCTACGAGCAGTACTTC; CDR3 protein: CATSRVDSASYEQYF
D gene: NA; J gene: TRBJ2-3; V gene: TRBV20-1; clone size: NA; CDR3 DNA: TGCAGTGCTAGCCCTGAGAGGGATACGCAGTATTTT; CDR3 protein: CSASPERDTQYF
D gene: NA; J gene: TRBJ2-1; V gene: TRBV4-1; clone size: few; CDR3 DNA: TGCGCCAGCAGCCAAGATGAGGGTTTGGTTTACAATGAGCAGTTCTTC; CDR3 protein: CASSQDEGLVYNEQFF
D gene: NA; J gene: TRBJ1-1; V gene: TRBV4-1; clone size: many; CDR3 DNA: TGCGCCAGCAGTAAGGGTTCCCAGCCGAACACTGAAGCTTTCTTT; CDR3 protein: CASSKGSQPNTEAFF
D gene: TRBD1; J gene: TRBJ2-7; V gene: TRBV27; clone size: few; CDR3 DNA: TGTGCCAGCAGTCCGCGACAGGGGGCAGGCTACGAGCAGTACTTC; CDR3 protein: CASSPRQGAGYEQYF
D gene: TRBD1; J gene: TRBJ1-5; V gene: TRBV27; clone size: few; CDR3 DNA: TGTGCCAGCAGCGCGACAGGGCCGGTTCAGCCCCAGCATTTT; CDR3 protein: CASSATGPVQPQHF